This entry concerns a single TCR beta chain. The record originates from a study of blood T cell repertoires in COVID-19. Study-level background: Acute and convalescent COVID-19 samples came from the United States, Italy and Spain. T cells, B-cell-depleted T cells, or PBMCs supplied cDNA or gDNA.

In the original analysis: The authors estimated nucleated cell counts from reference gene primer amplification. Method: immunoSEQ multiplex PCR; TCRdb's copy keeps in-frame clones and lacks some. V, J and clone size reflect that table, while D and trimming were determined from the DNA. The sample has approximately 110,000 clones, around 90% seen once. After removal of 6 bases from V and 0 bases from J, the junction contained 4 bases not matched to a gene. This CDR3 has 15 amino acids. Per the germline V gene, CDR1 is SGHKS and CDR2 is YYEKEE (reference sequence). The sequence was collected from a woman aged 50 to 65 with active or convalescent COVID-19. Sample: peripheral blood. The rearrangement joins TRBV5-5 to TRBJ2-1; TRBD2 matches 9 bases. CDR3 amino acids: CASIPSGNSYNEQFF. For the CDR3, the DNA is TGTGCCAGCATCCCTAGCGGGAACTCCTACAATGAGCAGTTCTTC.